Listed here are 6 T cell receptor beta chains from one sample, sequenced in a study of blood T cell repertoires in COVID-19. The method was immunoSEQ multiplex PCR; TCRdb's version includes in-frame clones alone and lacks a portion of them. Among fewer than 400,000 clones, approximately 87% were seen once, and the ten largest hold about 9.4%. Specimen: PBMCs or T cells enriched from blood (not recorded which). These receptors came from a woman between 50 and 59 years old who had recovered from COVID-19.

This clone has just one count. V gene TRBV7-9 combines with J gene TRBJ2-7; 7 bases map to TRBD2. V trimming: 4 bases; J trimming: 5 bases; junction bases outside the gene matches: 5. Looked up from germline, CDR1 is SEHNR and CDR2 is FQNEAQ (reference sequence). The length of the CDR3 is 13 residues. This chain's CDR3 is CASSWGGGHEQYF. The CDR3 bases are TGTGCCAGCAGCTGGGGGGGAGGACACGAGCAGTACTTC.

V and J are TRBV7-2 and TRBJ1-5, with 7 nucleotides matching TRBD1. The CDR3 consists of 14 residues. CDR1 SGHTA and CDR2 FQGNSA come from the germline V gene. With V trimmed by 2 bases and J by 7 bases, 5 bases remained unmatched. The CDR3 sequence is CASSLQGGGQPQHF. The CDR3, as DNA: TGTGCCAGCAGCTTACAAGGGGGCGGGCAGCCCCAGCATTTT. Complete variable domain (other parts from reference TRBV7-2 and TRBJ1-5): GAGVSQSPSNKVTEKGKDVELRCDPISGHTALYWYRQSLGQGLEFLIYFQGNSAPDKSGLPSDRFSAERTGGSVSTLTIQRTQQEDSAVYLCASSLQGGGQPQHFGDGTRLSIL.

V and J are TRBV19 and TRBJ2-7, with D possibly TRBD2 on 5 matching bases. With 3 bases removed from V and 6 bases from J, the gap between germline ends came to 15 bases. The germline gives CDR1 LNHDA, CDR2 SQIVND (reference sequence). The CDR3 consists of 14 residues. CDR3 coding DNA: TGTGCCAGTAGTATGGCCGGGGTTGGAGGCGAGCAGTACTTC. This gives the protein CASSMAGVGGEQYF.

The chain links TRBV7-2 to TRBJ1-1; 7 nucleotides agree with TRBD1. CDR3 length: 14 residues. Losses at the gene ends were 4 bases for V and 2 bases for J; bases not matched to a gene: 4. Germline assignment: CDR1 SGHTA and CDR2 FQGNSA. In DNA, the CDR3 is TGTGCCAGCAGCTACCGGGACAGAAACACTGAAGCTTTCTTT. Its translation: CASSYRDRNTEAFF.

The chain joins TRBV7-2 to TRBJ2-1, with 7 bases identical to TRBD1. CDR1 and CDR2 from the germline V gene are SGHTA and FQGNSA. This CDR3 has 15 amino acids. The ends lost 5 bases at V and 2 bases at J; junction bases unmatched: 6. CDR3: CASSPDRAPYNEQFF. In DNA form, the CDR3 reads TGTGCCAGCAGCCCCGACAGGGCGCCCTACAATGAGCAGTTCTTC.

Turning to this clone: Other DNA sequences in this specimen translate into the identical CDR3. This chain links TRBV5-1 with TRBJ1-2; D not resolved. Germline CDR1 reads SGHRS; CDR2 reads YFSETQ. V lost 4 bases to trimming and J lost 0 bases, with 10 bases between them. CDR3 length: 14 amino acids. The CDR3, as DNA: TGCGCCAGCAGCCCCGCCGACTCTAACTATGGCTACACCTTC. Translated: CASSPADSNYGYTF.